This T cell receptor beta chain derives from a study of blood T cell repertoires in COVID-19. Study-level background: Whether acute or convalescent, the COVID-19 samples came from the United States, Italy and Spain. PBMCs, B-cell-depleted T cells, or T cells were the source of the cDNA or gDNA that made up the material.

Original processing notes: Scientists estimated how many nucleated cells there were by amplifying reference gene primers. Here immunoSEQ multiplex PCR was the method, and the copy in TCRdb shows in-frame clones only, minus some. The V and J calls and the clone size are those of that table, but D and trimming were determined from the DNA. The table records approximately 390,000 clones, 90% of them present only once. The clonotype originates from a man aged 18 to 30 with active or convalescent COVID-19. The specimen sequenced was peripheral blood.

The CDR3 loop reads CASSVVAGAPGELFF. The DNA of the CDR3 is TGTGCCAGCAGCGTAGTTGCGGGGGCGCCCGGGGAGCTGTTTTTT. The chain combines TRBV9 with TRBJ2-2, with D tentatively TRBD2 (7 bases). V dropped 0 bases and J dropped 6 bases, with 12 bases sitting between them. The V gene's germline CDR1 is SGDLS and CDR2 YYNGEE. This CDR3 is built from 15 residues.